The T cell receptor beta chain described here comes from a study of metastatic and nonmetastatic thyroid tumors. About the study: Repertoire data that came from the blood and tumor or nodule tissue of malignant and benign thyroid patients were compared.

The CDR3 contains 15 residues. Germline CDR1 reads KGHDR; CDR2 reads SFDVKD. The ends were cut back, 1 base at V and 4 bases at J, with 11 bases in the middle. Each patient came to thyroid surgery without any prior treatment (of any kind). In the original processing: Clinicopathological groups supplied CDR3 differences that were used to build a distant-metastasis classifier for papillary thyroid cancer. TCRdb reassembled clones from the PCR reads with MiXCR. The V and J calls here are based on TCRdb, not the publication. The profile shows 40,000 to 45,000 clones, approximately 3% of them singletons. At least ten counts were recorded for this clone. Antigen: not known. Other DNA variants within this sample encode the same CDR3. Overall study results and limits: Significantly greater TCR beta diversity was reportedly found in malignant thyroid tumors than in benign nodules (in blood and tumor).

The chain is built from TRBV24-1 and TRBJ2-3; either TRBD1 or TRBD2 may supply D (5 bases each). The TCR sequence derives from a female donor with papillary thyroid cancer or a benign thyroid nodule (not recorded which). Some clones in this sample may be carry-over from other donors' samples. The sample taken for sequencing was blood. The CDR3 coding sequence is TGTGCCACCAGTGATTTTGGGGGAATCGCAGATACGCAGTATTTT. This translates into CATSDFGGIADTQYF.